Below are 13 T cell receptor beta chains sequenced from a single sample in a study of OX40 agonist ivuxolimab in advanced cancers. Assay: immunoSEQ multiplex PCR; the TCRdb copy retains only in-frame clones and omits some. The sample consists of approximately 60,000 clones, roughly 89% of them appearing once. The sample consisted of CD4+ or CD8+ T cells sorted from blood, taken in a trial of the OX40 agonist ivuxolimab. These receptor sequences come from an adult with an advanced solid tumor such as melanoma, head and neck, liver or kidney cancer.

The chain carries TRBV5-1 and TRBJ2-7; D is unresolved. Trimming left V 4 bases short and J 9 bases short, with 14 bases between. The CDR3 is 12 residues long. The germline V gene has CDR1 SGHRS and CDR2 YFSETQ. The CDR3 is CASSGSFGGQYF. The CDR3 DNA reads TGCGCCAGCAGCGGGTCGTTTGGTGGGCAGTACTTC.

The chain is built from TRBV4-1 and TRBJ2-1, with 8 bases identical to TRBD2. CDR3 length equals 15 residues. Germline lookup yields CDR1 MGHRA and CDR2 YSYEKL. V was clipped by 0 bases and J by 9 bases; unmatched bases: 7. The CDR3 DNA follows: TGCGCCAGCAGCCAAGAGGGGCTAGCGGGCGGTGAGCAGTTCTTC. This sequence encodes CASSQEGLAGGEQFF.

This sequence joins TRBV4-2 and TRBJ1-2; D gene ambiguous. The length of the CDR3 is 15 residues. With 0 bases removed from V and 0 bases from J, the gap between germline ends came to 8 bases. CDR1 is LGHNA, CDR2 YNFKEQ, per germline. CDR3 loop: CASSQEPGANYGYTF. CDR3 sequence (DNA): TGTGCCAGCAGCCAAGAACCGGGAGCTAACTATGGCTACACCTTC.

The chain recombines TRBV10-2 with TRBJ2-3; D possibly corresponds to TRBD2 (6 bases). Per germline, CDR1 WSHSY and CDR2 SAAADI. CDR3 length: 14 amino acids. Trimming stripped 8 bases from V and 8 bases from J, with 20 bases between. CDR3 region: CASSIVGGKSTQYF. Here the CDR3 DNA reads TGCGCCAGCTCAATCGTGGGGGGAAAGAGTACGCAGTATTTT.

The rearrangement uses TRBV19 and TRBJ2-2; D gene uncertain. This CDR3 has 16 amino acids. Between the trimmed V and J ends, which lost 7 bases and 0 bases, there was a span of 15 bases. In germline, CDR1 is LNHDA, CDR2 SQIVND (reference sequence). In DNA form, the CDR3 reads TGTGCCAGTACCCTCCTGACTGGGTCGAACACCGGGGAGCTGTTTTTT. This sequence encodes CASTLLTGSNTGELFF.

The chain employs TRBV2 and TRBJ1-6; TRBD1 is a possible D gene (6 bases). CDR1 and CDR2 (germline): SNHLY, FYNNEI. This CDR3 comprises 15 residues. V was pared by 5 bases and J by 5 bases, with 13 bases between. The CDR3 protein is CASSPTDSHNSPLHF. The CDR3 coding sequence is TGTGCCAGCAGTCCCACGGACAGCCATAATTCACCCCTCCACTTT.

The rearrangement links TRBV28 to TRBJ1-5, with 10 bases fitting TRBD1. V gave up 3 bases and J gave up 6 bases; unmatched junction bases: 8. This CDR3 region has 16 residues. Germline-derived CDR1 and CDR2 are MDHEN and SYDVKM. Written as DNA, the CDR3 is TGTGCCAGCAGTTTTCAGGGGACAGGGGTTGTTCAGCCCCAGCATTTT. This sequence encodes CASSFQGTGVVQPQHF.

This sequence joins TRBV30 and TRBJ1-3; D remains ambiguous. The CDR3 sequence is 14 residues long. The germline CDR1 and CDR2 sequences are GTSNPN and SVGIG (reference sequence). V lost 3 bases to trimming and J lost 4 bases, with 13 bases between them. CDR3 DNA: TGTGCCTGGAGGCGCTGGCCGGCAGGAAACACCATATATTTT. Its translation is CAWRRWPAGNTIYF.

The chain carries TRBV5-5 and TRBJ2-5; D is undetermined. Germline CDR1 reads SGHKS; CDR2 reads YYEKEE (reference sequence). This CDR3 region has 14 residues. Trimming removed 1 base from V and 3 bases from J, with 10 bases in between. The CDR3 DNA is TGTGCCAGCAGCTTGATAACCGAAAAAGAGACCCAGTACTTC. It specifies CASSLITEKETQYF.

The V and J genes are TRBV18 and TRBJ2-1, with 10 bases matching TRBD1. Germline CDR1 KGHSH, CDR2 LQKENI. Germline trimming cut 1 base from V and 6 bases from J; bases unmatched to any gene: 6. The CDR3 contains 16 residues. The CDR3: CASSPLLGQGINEQFF. CDR3 DNA: TGTGCCAGCTCACCACTGTTGGGACAGGGGATCAATGAGCAGTTCTTC.

The chain combines TRBV5-4 with TRBJ1-2, with 7 bases aligning to TRBD1. The CDR3 runs to 17 residues. Germline V CDR1 and CDR2: SGHNT, YYREEE (reference sequence). Trimming removed 4 bases from V and 0 bases from J; junction bases left unmatched: 12. The CDR3 spells CASSPDRAGTSNYGYTF. The CDR3 bases are TGTGCCAGCAGCCCCGACAGGGCCGGTACTTCTAACTATGGCTACACCTTC.

This clone came up once. The chain employs TRBV7-3 and TRBJ1-4; D possibly corresponds to TRBD1 (5 bases). This CDR3 is built from 15 residues. Looked up from germline, CDR1 is SGHTA and CDR2 is FQGTGA. V lost 1 base and J 6 bases, leaving 12 bases between the germline ends. The CDR3 bases are TGTGCCAGCAGCTTAATGGGGCCGATGGATGAAAAACTGTTTTTT. Encoded protein: CASSLMGPMDEKLFF. The variable domain in full, completed from reference TRBV7-3 and TRBJ1-4, reads GAGVSQTPSNKVTEKGKYVELRCDPISGHTALYWYRQSLGQGPEFLIYFQGTGAADDSGLPNDRFFAVRPEGSVSTLKIQRTERGDSAVYLCASSLMGPMDEKLFFGSGTQLSVL.

The rearrangement joins TRBV7-2 to TRBJ2-2; no reliable D call. The germline CDR1 and CDR2 sequences are SGHTA and FQGNSA. This CDR3 region has 15 residues. The V gene lost 3 bases and the J gene lost 5 bases, with 13 bases spanning the gap. The CDR3 loop reads CASSFRNSGTGELFF. The CDR3 DNA reads TGTGCCAGCAGCTTCCGAAACTCTGGGACCGGGGAGCTGTTTTTT.